This T cell receptor beta chain was recovered during a study of T cell changes during pregnancy in multiple sclerosis. Using immunoSEQ multiplex PCR, the repertoire was profiled, and TCRdb retains in-frame clones only, with some absent. The data show 30,000 to 45,000 clones, with under 95% seen just once and over 0.45% held by the top ten. CDR1 is KGHSH and CDR2 is LQKENI in the germline V gene. V lost 3 bases, J lost 5 bases, and 8 bases stayed unmatched. This CDR3 region has 16 residues. The sample in question was CD4+ T cells from peripheral blood mononuclear cells, obtained after pregnancy. The chain recombines TRBV18 with TRBJ2-5, with TRBD1 matching 11 bases. This clonotype originated in a female donor with multiple sclerosis, enrolled in a pregnancy study. CDR3 DNA sequence: TGTGCCAGCTCACCGCTAGGGACAGGGGGACGGGAGACCCAGTACTTC. Translation gives CASSPLGTGGRETQYF.